This T cell receptor beta chain was sequenced in a study of response to subunit inactivated influenza vaccine. This clonotype was counted between two and nine times. What it binds is not known. TCRdb passed the RT-PCR reads through MiXCR, listing each CDR3 protein once. The data show 500,000 to 750,000 distinct CDR3 sequences, about 14% seen once. Findings and limits, study-wide: Authors proposed each seasonal influenza vaccination draws in few new T cells.

CDR1 is SQVTM, CDR2 ANQGSEA, per germline. The germline V and J ends were trimmed by 3 bases and 4 bases, with 4 bases remaining between them. This CDR3 contains 11 residues. The starting material was PBMCs from blood, obtained 12 days after vaccination. The V gene is TRBV29-1, the J gene TRBJ2-1; D gene ambiguous. This TCR was sampled from a man between 45 and 60 years old who received an inactivated influenza vaccine. The CDR3 DNA follows: TGCAGCGTTGATTCTTACAATGAGCAGTTCTTC. Its translation: CSVDSYNEQFF.